This T cell receptor (beta chain) derives from a study of blood T cell repertoires in COVID-19. Original processing notes: Counts of nucleated cells, estimated from reference gene primer amplification, were obtained. Clones were sequenced by immunoSEQ multiplex PCR, and TCRdb holds only the in-frame ones, with some missing. D and trimming come from the DNA, and the V and J calls and clone size come from that table. The sample yields over 200,000 clones, over 65% seen once. With V trimmed by 9 bases and J by 6 bases, 1 base remained unmatched. The germline V gene has CDR1 KGHSH and CDR2 LQKENI. There are 12 residues in the CDR3.

This clonotype was sampled from a woman in her 70s with active or convalescent COVID-19. Material for sequencing was peripheral blood. The chain joins TRBV18 to TRBJ1-6, with 8 bases fitting TRBD1. CDR3 loop: CASGQGNSPLHF. The DNA of the CDR3 is TGTGCCAGTGGACAGGGTAATTCACCCCTCCACTTT.